The 9 T cell receptor beta chains below were found in one sample sequenced in a study of blood T cell repertoires in COVID-19. Data came from immunoSEQ multiplex PCR; TCRdb stores just in-frame clones and leaves some out. This sample yields under 250,000 clones, of which 75% to 85% are seen a single time; about 2.4% belongs to the top ten. Sequenced input: peripheral blood. Receptor source: a woman between 65 and 79 years old with COVID-19, enrolled during active disease.

The rearrangement links TRBV2 to TRBJ1-2, with 7 bases lining up with TRBD1. The junction had 11 bases not matched to a gene; V was cut back by 7 bases and J by 3 bases. CDR3 length equals 15 residues. Looked up from germline, CDR1 is SNHLY and CDR2 is FYNNEI. The CDR3 DNA reads as TGTGCCAGCACCTTACAGGGGTTTTATGACTATGGCTACACCTTC. Translated, it gives CASTLQGFYDYGYTF. The full variable domain, with the rest looked up from reference TRBV2 and TRBJ1-2, is EPEVTQTPSHQVTQMGQEVILRCVPISNHLYFYWYRQILGQKVEFLVSFYNNEISEKSEIFDDQFSVERPDGSNFTLKIRSTKLEDSAMYFCASTLQGFYDYGYTFGSGTRLTVV.

J is TRBJ1-1 and V is TRBV11-3; D is possibly TRBD1 (5 bases). The CDR3 consists of 12 residues. Trimming took 3 bases from V and 8 from J, leaving 10 bases between them. Germline CDR1 is SGHNT and CDR2 is YENEEA. The CDR3 DNA reads as TGTGCCAGCAGCTTTGTTCCAGGGGAAGCTTTCTTT. This gives the protein CASSFVPGEAFF.

The chain links TRBV15 to TRBJ2-1; 10 nucleotides match TRBD2. V shed 0 bases and J 6 bases; nucleotides not matched to a gene: 8. CDR1 is LNHNV and CDR2 is YYDKDF in the germline V gene (reference sequence). CDR3 length: 17 amino acids. This CDR3 is CATSRDVTSGEANEQFF. CDR3 DNA sequence: TGTGCCACCAGCAGAGATGTTACTAGCGGGGAAGCCAATGAGCAGTTCTTC. Full variable domain (missing parts from reference TRBV15 and TRBJ2-1): DAMVIQNPRYQVTQFGKPVTLSCSQTLNHNVMYWYQQKSSQAPKLLFHYYDKDFNNEADTPDNFQSRRPNTSFCFLDIRSPGLGDTAMYLCATSRDVTSGEANEQFFGPGTRLTVL.

J is TRBJ2-7 and V is TRBV19, with D possibly being TRBD2 (6 bases). Germline CDR1 is LNHDA and CDR2 is SQIVND (reference sequence). The CDR3 consists of 16 residues. Trimming stripped 0 bases from V and 3 bases from J, with 15 bases between. CDR3 DNA sequence: TGTGCCAGTAGTATAGATCTTGGGGGGAGCAACTACGAGCAGTACTTC. Amino acids: CASSIDLGGSNYEQYF.

This chain connects TRBV11-3 to TRBJ1-1; weak D call: TRBD1 (5 bases). Germline CDR1 is SGHNT and CDR2 is YENEEA. The V gene lost 1 base and the J gene lost 5 bases, with 11 bases spanning the gap. The CDR3 totals 14 residues. CDR3: CASSLVTRGTEAFF. CDR3 nucleotide sequence: TGTGCCAGCAGCTTAGTGACAAGGGGTACTGAAGCTTTCTTT.

The rearrangement links TRBV27 to TRBJ2-5; a weak D match, TRBD1 (5 bases). The V end lost 2 bases, the J end lost 7 bases, and 14 bases lay between the germline ends. The CDR3 covers 14 residues. Germline V gives CDR1 MNHEY, CDR2 SMNVEV (reference sequence). CDR3 in amino acids: CASSLRAERGTQYF. CDR3 DNA: TGTGCCAGCAGTTTACGTGCAGAAAGGGGGACCCAGTACTTC.

The rearrangement joins TRBV4-2 to TRBJ1-2; 8 nucleotides match TRBD1. V lost 2 bases and J lost 8; bases outside the gene matches: 7. CDR1 is LGHNA, CDR2 YNFKEQ, per germline. CDR3 length: 14 residues. The CDR3 protein is CASSQPDRENGYTF. The CDR3, as DNA: TGTGCCAGCAGCCAACCGGACAGGGAGAACGGCTACACCTTC.

This clone is a singleton in its sample. The chain employs TRBV7-3 and TRBJ2-1; 8 bases align to TRBD2. This CDR3 is built from 18 residues. CDR1 SGHTA and CDR2 FQGTGA come from the germline V gene. V lost 2 bases, J lost 4 bases, and 13 bases stayed unmatched. The CDR3 DNA reads as TGTGCCAGCAGCTTACGGCCCCCGACTAGCGTCTCTTACAATGAGCAGTTCTTC. This gives the protein CASSLRPPTSVSYNEQFF.

This clone appeared a few times. The V call is TRBV7-9, the J call TRBJ2-1; 7 bases agree with TRBD1. This CDR3 is 16 amino acids long. V trimming: 2 bases; J trimming: 0 bases; junction bases outside the gene matches: 4. From germline, CDR1 is SEHNR and CDR2 FQNEAQ (reference sequence). CDR3 sequence: CASSLFGTASYNEQFF. CDR3 bases: TGTGCCAGCAGCTTATTCGGGACAGCCTCCTACAATGAGCAGTTCTTC.